The entry that follows covers one TCR beta chain sequence. This sample stems from a study of OX40 agonist ivuxolimab in advanced cancers. Clones were sequenced by immunoSEQ multiplex PCR, and TCRdb holds only the in-frame ones, with some missing. The top ten clones hold 1.5% to 2% of a sample with approximately 70,000 clones, roughly four fifths of them seen once. Per the germline V gene, CDR1 is SGHNT and CDR2 is YENEEA. Trimming shortened V by 1 base and J by 6 bases, and 3 bases separated the two germline ends. The CDR3 is 11 residues long. The chain recombines TRBV11-3 with TRBJ1-1; D is ambiguous. This TCR was recovered from an adult with an advanced solid tumor such as melanoma, head and neck, liver or kidney cancer. The source material was CD4+ or CD8+ T cells sorted from blood, sampled in a trial of the OX40 agonist ivuxolimab. The CDR3 sequence: CASSLGPEAFF. CDR3 bases: TGTGCCAGCAGCTTAGGACCTGAAGCTTTCTTT.